Below are 32 T cell receptor beta chains sequenced from a single sample in a study of long-term antiretroviral therapy in people with HIV. An immunoSEQ assay, version v3.0, was performed at survey level. This table comes from immunoSEQ multiplex PCR, and its TCRdb copy is limited to in-frame clones, with some not included. Of 30,000 to 50,000 clones in the sample, 70% to 90% are singletons; the top ten hold roughly 3.9%. The starting material was unsorted PBMCs, obtained just before starting antiretroviral therapy. These receptors were taken from a woman younger than 35 with HIV.

This clone was detected only once. The chain couples TRBV21-1 to TRBJ2-7; the table calls TRBD2, which could not be checked here. TRBV21-1 is designated a pseudogene. This CDR3 is built from 16 residues. CDR3 nucleotides: TGTGCCAGCAGTTTAACTAGCGGGAGGGCCTCAGACGAGCAGTACTTC. Translated: CASSLTSGRASDEQYF.

This clone has only a few counts. The chain uses TRBV7-2 and TRBJ2-7; D may be TRBD2 (5 bases). The V end was cut by 6 bases, the J end by 4 bases, with 16 bases between. The CDR3 length is 14 residues. The germline gives CDR1 SGHTA, CDR2 FQGNSA. In nucleotides, the CDR3 is TGTGCCAGCAGATCGGACTCGTTACTTTACGAGCAGTACTTC. It codes for CASRSDSLLYEQYF.

This sequence joins TRBV5-1 and TRBJ2-1; 14 nucleotides line up with TRBD2. J gave up 5 bases and V 3 bases, and 10 bases lay outside the gene matches. The CDR3 covers 18 residues. CDR1 is SGHRS, CDR2 YFSETQ, per germline. The CDR3, as DNA: TGCGCCAGCAGCTCGACTAGCGGGAGGGCCTTAGGTAACAATGAGCAGTTCTTC. Protein product: CASSSTSGRALGNNEQFF.

The gene calls are TRBV6-1 and TRBJ2-1; TRBD1 agrees at 8 bases. Germline CDR1 reads MNHNS; CDR2 reads SASEGT. The CDR3 spans 14 residues. After removal of 8 bases from V and 6 bases from J, the junction contained 9 bases not matched to a gene. The CDR3 DNA reads as TGTGCCAGCGCGGGACAGGTACTCACCAATGAGCAGTTCTTC. Protein: CASAGQVLTNEQFF.

CDR3 coding DNA: TGTGCCAGCAGCTTAGGCCCCTCACAGCCCCAGCATTTT. Amino acid sequence: CASSLGPSQPQHF. This chain joins TRBV7-2 and TRBJ1-5; D is unresolved. Trimming left V 1 base short and J 7 bases short, with 8 bases between. The CDR3 totals 13 residues. CDR1 is SGHTA and CDR2 is FQGNSA in the germline V gene. Based on the CDR3 plus reference TRBV7-2 and TRBJ1-5, the full variable domain is GAGVSQSPSNKVTEKGKDVELRCDPISGHTALYWYRQSLGQGLEFLIYFQGNSAPDKSGLPSDRFSAERTGGSVSTLTIQRTQQEDSAVYLCASSLGPSQPQHFGDGTRLSIL.

The J gene is TRBJ2-7, the V gene TRBV12-5; D is possibly TRBD2 (5 bases). The CDR3 runs 14 residues. CDR1 and CDR2 (germline): LGHNT, FRNRAP. V dropped 3 bases and J dropped 6 bases, with 15 bases sitting between them. The DNA of the CDR3 is TGTGCTAGTGGTTTTTCCCGGGAAGTAGGCGAGCAGTACTTC. Protein product: CASGFSREVGEQYF.

The chain recombines TRBV28 with TRBJ2-5, with D unresolved. This CDR3 comprises 16 residues. The V end lost 3 bases, the J end lost 1 base, and 15 bases lay between the germline ends. CDR1 and CDR2 (germline): MDHEN, SYDVKM. As DNA, the CDR3 is TGTGCCAGCAGTTTTTACCAAGGGCAGACCCAAGAGACCCAGTACTTC. This codes for CASSFYQGQTQETQYF.

This chain links TRBV9 with TRBJ2-1; 7 bases line up with TRBD2. Germline V gene lookup returns CDR1 SGDLS and CDR2 YYNGEE. The CDR3 spans 16 residues. The V gene end was trimmed by 1 base and the J gene end by 4 bases; junction bases not matched to a gene: 8. In DNA, the CDR3 is TGTGCCAGCAGCGTATTTAGCCTAGCGGTATACAATGAGCAGTTCTTC. Amino acid sequence: CASSVFSLAVYNEQFF.

Note on this clone: Relative to the germline gene, one junction end is altered; a read error may explain this. This chain uses TRBV7-7 with TRBJ1-5; TRBD1 matches at 9 bases. The germline V gene encodes CDR1 SSHAT and CDR2 FNYEAQ (reference sequence). CDR3 length: 16 residues. CDR3 amino acids: CASSIGTGISNQPQHF. CDR3 coding DNA: TGTGCTAGCAGCATAGGGACAGGGATAAGCAATCAGCCCCAGCATTTT. Together with reference TRBV7-7 and TRBJ1-5, the CDR3 gives the full variable domain: GAGVSQSPRYKVTKRGQDVTLRCDPISSHATLYWYQQALGQGPEFLTYFNYEAQPDKSGLPSDRFSAERPEGSISTLTIQRTEQRDSAMYRCASSIGTGISNQPQHFGDGTRLSIL.

The chain employs TRBV19 and TRBJ2-3, with D unclear. Germline lookup yields CDR1 LNHDA and CDR2 SQIVND (reference sequence). V lost 2 bases to trimming and J lost 1 base, with 16 bases between them. The length of the CDR3 is 17 residues. The chain's CDR3 is CASSISWQEHRTDTQYF. CDR3 DNA: TGTGCCAGTAGTATAAGTTGGCAGGAACACCGCACAGATACGCAGTATTTT.

The chain employs TRBV2 and TRBJ2-1; D may be TRBD1 or TRBD2 (5 bases each). The germline V gene encodes CDR1 SNHLY and CDR2 FYNNEI. CDR3 length equals 16 residues. V gave up 6 bases and J gave up 0 bases, with 15 bases separating them. The CDR3 is CASRGIAGSSYNEQFF. In nucleotides, the CDR3 is TGTGCCAGCAGGGGCATTGCAGGGAGCTCCTACAATGAGCAGTTCTTC.

J is TRBJ2-1 and V is TRBV2; D gene ambiguous. The germline V gene encodes CDR1 SNHLY and CDR2 FYNNEI. This CDR3 has 12 residues. The V and J ends lost 4 bases and 3 bases respectively, with 4 bases between them. The chain's CDR3 is CASSVLYNEQFF. The DNA for the CDR3 is TGTGCCAGCAGTGTTCTCTACAATGAGCAGTTCTTC.

V usage is TRBV9 and J usage is TRBJ2-1, with 7 bases that match TRBD2. With 4 bases clipped from V and 7 bases from J, the junction kept 2 bases outside the gene matches. Per germline, CDR1 SGDLS and CDR2 YYNGEE. The CDR3 spans 12 residues. CDR3 bases: TGTGCCAGCAGCTCCGGGGGGAATGAGCAGTTCTTC. The encoded protein is CASSSGGNEQFF.

The chain recombines TRBV6-5 with TRBJ1-5; D call uncertain. With 6 bases removed from V and 1 base from J, the gap between germline ends came to 13 bases. The length of the CDR3 is 15 residues. Germline V lookup: CDR1 MNHEY, CDR2 SVGAGI. CDR3: CASSRFARSNQPQHF. The DNA for the CDR3 is TGTGCCAGCAGCCGTTTCGCCAGGAGCAATCAGCCCCAGCATTTT.

The chain joins TRBV10-3 to TRBJ2-3, with 10 bases aligning to TRBD2. Looked up from germline, CDR1 is ENHRY and CDR2 is SYGVKD. The CDR3 consists of 15 residues. The J segment lost 2 bases and the V segment lost 4 bases, leaving 3 bases of the junction unmatched. The DNA for the CDR3 is TGTGCCATCAGTGGCCTAGCGGGGGACACAGATACGCAGTATTTT. Protein: CAISGLAGDTDTQYF.

The V call is TRBV28, the J call TRBJ1-1, with D maybe TRBD1 (5 bases). This CDR3 has 15 amino acids. The germline CDR1 and CDR2 sequences are MDHEN and SYDVKM. The V end was cut by 4 bases, the J end by 6 bases, with 18 bases between. Here the CDR3 DNA reads TGTGCCAGCAGTTCATGGCGGGGGGGAGGGCCTGAAGCTTTCTTT. Residues: CASSSWRGGGPEAFF.

The J gene is TRBJ1-4, the V gene TRBV5-1; D may be TRBD1 (6 bases). Germline lookup yields CDR1 SGHRS and CDR2 YFSETQ. The CDR3 covers 14 residues. The V end was cut by 5 bases, the J end by 2 bases, with 10 bases between. CDR3 coding DNA: TGCGCCAGCAGGCCCCAGGGGACTAATGAAAAACTGTTTTTT. This encodes CASRPQGTNEKLFF.

The chain employs TRBV10-3 and TRBJ1-5, with 8 bases that match TRBD1. Germline trimming cut 4 bases from V and 2 bases from J; bases unmatched to any gene: 10. The germline V gene encodes CDR1 ENHRY and CDR2 SYGVKD. The CDR3 totals 17 residues. Written as DNA, the CDR3 is TGTGCCATCAGTGGGAGTAAAACGGGACAGGGCAATCAGCCCCAGCATTTT. It encodes CAISGSKTGQGNQPQHF.

The rearrangement links TRBV28 to TRBJ2-7; D not certain. From germline, CDR1 is MDHEN and CDR2 SYDVKM. The CDR3 is 13 amino acids. The V and J ends lost 2 bases and 6 bases respectively, with 11 bases between them. The DNA of the CDR3 is TGTGCCAGCAGTTTACCACTTACGGGCGAGCAGTACTTC. It is translated as CASSLPLTGEQYF.

The chain has TRBV10-3 and TRBJ1-6; D is undetermined. V shed 2 bases and J shed 5 bases, with 10 bases lying between them. Germline V gene sequence: CDR1 ENHRY, CDR2 SYGVKD. CDR3 size: 15 residues. CDR3 sequence (DNA): TGTGCCATCAGTGAGGGACGGGCAAATAATTCACCCCTCCACTTT. Its translation: CAISEGRANNSPLHF.

The chain is built from TRBV7-8 and TRBJ2-5, with 14 nucleotides matching TRBD2. The CDR3 is 16 residues long. Germline V gene sequence: CDR1 SGHVS, CDR2 FQNEAQ. V shed 0 bases, J shed 4 bases, and the junction held 1 base outside the gene matches. CDR3 nucleotides: TGTGCCAGCAGCTTAGCTGGGACTAGCGGGAGAGAGACCCAGTACTTC. Its translation: CASSLAGTSGRETQYF.

This chain uses TRBV7-6 with TRBJ2-5; tentatively, D is TRBD2 (5 bases). Trimming stripped 2 bases from V and 2 bases from J, with 27 bases between. Germline CDR1 and CDR2: SGHVS and FNYEAQ. The CDR3 loop spans 20 amino acids. The CDR3 region is CASSLSIGIGLASVQETQYF. CDR3 DNA: TGTGCCAGCAGCTTAAGTATCGGGATCGGGTTGGCGAGCGTTCAAGAGACCCAGTACTTC.

This clone was seen a handful of times. The chain is built from TRBV7-2 and TRBJ2-7; D is perhaps TRBD2 (6 bases). The CDR3 loop spans 14 amino acids. Germline assignment: CDR1 SGHTA and CDR2 FQGNSA. The V gene lost 0 bases and the J gene lost 4 bases, with 10 bases spanning the gap. The CDR3 sequence is CASSLAGGEYEQYF. CDR3 bases: TGTGCCAGCAGCTTAGCGGGAGGAGAGTACGAGCAGTACTTC.

This clone was counted only a few times. This chain joins TRBV7-2 and TRBJ2-2; 9 bases fit TRBD1. This CDR3 has 18 residues. The junction had 11 bases not matched to a gene; V was cut back by 1 base and J by 5 bases. Per the germline V gene, CDR1 is SGHTA and CDR2 is FQGNSA. CDR3 residues: CASSLGRFGTGLTGELFF. CDR3 DNA: TGTGCCAGCAGCTTAGGGAGGTTTGGGACAGGGTTAACCGGGGAGCTGTTTTTT.

CDR3 amino acids: CASSWVWGQGETQYF. The CDR3 nucleotides are TGCGCCAGCAGCTGGGTCTGGGGACAGGGAGAGACCCAGTACTTC. The chain recombines TRBV4-3 with TRBJ2-5; 9 bases align to TRBD1. The CDR3 contains 15 residues. With V trimmed by 5 bases and J by 4 bases, 8 bases remained unmatched. Germline lookup yields CDR1 LGHNA and CDR2 YSLEER.

The chain uses TRBV7-3 and TRBJ2-3; D is undetermined. Looked up from germline, CDR1 is SGHTA and CDR2 is FQGTGA. V was pared by 2 bases and J by 8 bases, with 17 bases between. The CDR3 totals 15 residues. The CDR3 DNA sequence: TGTGCCAGCAGCTTAGGGCTAGACGGCGGCGGTACGCAGTATTTT. It codes for CASSLGLDGGGTQYF.

This rearrangement joins TRBV12-1 to TRBJ1-1; the table's D gene call, TRBD1, was not cross checked with the DNA. TRBV12-1 is given as a pseudogene. There are 13 residues in the CDR3. Written as DNA, the CDR3 is TGTGCCAGCAGCTTCCCAGGGTTCACTGAAGCTTTCTTT. The encoded protein is CASSFPGFTEAFF.

The genes are TRBV19 and TRBJ2-7, with D perhaps TRBD1 (5 bases). This CDR3 is 15 amino acids long. The V end was cut by 3 bases, the J end by 1 base, with 13 bases between. Germline V gene sequence: CDR1 LNHDA, CDR2 SQIVND (reference sequence). The CDR3 DNA sequence: TGTGCCAGTAGTATGACAGCGACTGGGTCCTACGAGCAGTACTTC. As protein: CASSMTATGSYEQYF.

The table lists this clone with a count of one. V usage is TRBV25-1 and J usage is TRBJ2-7; no definite D call. Germline CDR1 and CDR2: MGHDK and SYGVNS. The CDR3 sequence is 13 residues long. Trimming pared 4 bases from V and 3 bases from J, leaving 10 bases between. The CDR3 nucleotides read TGTGCCAGCAGTGCTTCCACGGACTACGAGCAGTACTTC. Its translation is CASSASTDYEQYF.

The CDR3 spells CASSVGVTGGFYEQYF. The CDR3 DNA reads TGTGCCAGCAGCGTTGGGGTGACAGGGGGCTTCTACGAGCAGTACTTC. This sequence joins TRBV9 and TRBJ2-7; 10 positions agree with TRBD1. The CDR3 has 16 amino acids. V shed 2 bases, J shed 3 bases, and the junction held 8 bases outside the gene matches. CDR1 and CDR2 (germline): SGDLS, YYNGEE.

This clone appeared a single time. V and J are TRBV27 and TRBJ1-5; no definite D call. CDR1 and CDR2 from the germline V gene are MNHEY and SMNVEV (reference sequence). Trimming cost V 3 bases and J 1 base, with 7 bases left between them. This CDR3 is built from 14 residues. The CDR3 protein is CASSFRRSNQPQHF. The CDR3 bases are TGTGCCAGCAGTTTCCGGAGGAGCAATCAGCCCCAGCATTTT.

The V gene is TRBV15, the J gene TRBJ1-5; D might be TRBD1 (5 bases). The ends were cut back, 5 bases at V and 4 bases at J, with 12 bases in the middle. CDR3 size: 14 residues. Per germline, CDR1 LNHNV and CDR2 YYDKDF (reference sequence). DNA of the CDR3: TGTGCCACCAGCGGCACGGGGGTGAATCAGCCCCAGCATTTT. Residues: CATSGTGVNQPQHF.